The clone carrying this T cell receptor beta chain has at least ten counts. Its antigen is currently unknown. MiXCR, run by TCRdb on the 5' RACE reads, gives a single entry per CDR3 protein. The sample carries some 500,000 distinct CDR3 sequences, less than 15% recorded once. In germline, CDR1 is SEHNR, CDR2 FQNEAQ (reference sequence). The CDR3 consists of 13 residues. Trimming took off 0 bases at V and 1 base at J, with 4 bases between the two ends. This specimen comes from a study of T cells after yellow fever vaccination. Study-wide background: Each low-cell-number fraction was prepared by means of SMART-Seq v4 Ultra Low Input. Broader study findings: Contamination of FACS-sorted repertoires by abundant clonotypes from the bulk population could occur. Reappearance after the booster was seen for most primary-vaccination clones, at 95% to 96% CD4 and around 90% CD8. A weaker but faster secondary response was observed, peaking on day 5 versus 15.

This clonotype was obtained from a man younger than 45 who received the YFV17D yellow fever vaccine. The V call is TRBV7-9, the J call TRBJ2-7; the D is unclear. The input for sequencing was PBMCs, taken on the day of the yellow fever booster vaccination. The CDR3 sequence is CASSLAVSYEQYF. DNA of the CDR3: TGTGCCAGCAGCTTAGCGGTTTCCTACGAGCAGTACTTC.